This T cell receptor beta chain was retrieved from a study of T cell clonotyping in hematopoietic cell transplantation. The wider study: Pretransplant recipient samples were taken after cytoreduction. Study-level results: Higher Inverse Simpson Index values in graft donor and pretransplant recipient predicted broader posttransplant TCR diversity. Recipient TCR diversity dropped after transplant; expanded clonotypes rose from day 30 to 180.

Only in-frame clones appear in the TCRdb table, and some are missing; sequencing was by immunoSEQ multiplex PCR. The repertoire holds 30,000 to 40,000 clones, with roughly 95% as singletons. Germline CDR1 LNHDA, CDR2 SQIVND (reference sequence). The CDR3 sequence is 12 residues long. V lost 0 bases to trimming and J lost 15 bases, with 12 bases between them. Time point here: recipient sample about 28 days before transplant, after cytoreduction. Turning to this clone: The antigen is not known.

The receptor was derived from a man aged 35-49 years with chronic myeloid leukemia. Some clones in this sample may be carry-over from other donors' samples. Material: peripheral blood mononuclear cells, obtained before stem cell transplant. The genes are TRBV19 and TRBJ1-5, with no clear D. CDR3 sequence (DNA): TGTGCCAGTAGTATAGATCGAATGGTCCGGCATTTT. It codes for CASSIDRMVRHF.